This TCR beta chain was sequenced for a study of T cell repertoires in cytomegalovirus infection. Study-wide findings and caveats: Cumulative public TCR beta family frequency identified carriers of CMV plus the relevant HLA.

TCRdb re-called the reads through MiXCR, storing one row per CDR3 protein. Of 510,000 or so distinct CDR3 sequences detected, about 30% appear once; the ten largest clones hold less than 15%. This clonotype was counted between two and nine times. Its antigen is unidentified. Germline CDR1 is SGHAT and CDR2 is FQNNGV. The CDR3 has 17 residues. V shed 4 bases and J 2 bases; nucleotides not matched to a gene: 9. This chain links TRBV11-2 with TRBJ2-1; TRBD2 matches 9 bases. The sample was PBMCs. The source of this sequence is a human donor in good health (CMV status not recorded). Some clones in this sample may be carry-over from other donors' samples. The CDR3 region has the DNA TGTGCCAGCAGCTCGCGGACGACTAGCGGTACCTACAATGAGCAGTTCTTC. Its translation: CASSSRTTSGTYNEQFF. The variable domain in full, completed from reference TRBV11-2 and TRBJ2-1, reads EAGVAQSPRYKIIEKRQSVAFWCNPISGHATLYWYQQILGQGPKLLIQFQNNGVVDDSQLPKDRFSAERLKGVDSTLKIQPAKLEDSAVYLCASSSRTTSGTYNEQFFGPGTRLTVL.